These T cell receptor beta chains were read from a single sample in a study of blood T cell repertoires in COVID-19. TCRdb's copy holds only in-frame clones and misses some; the assay was immunoSEQ multiplex PCR. This sample has tens of thousands of clones, with 78% found just once. The sequencing input was peripheral blood. These receptors were collected from a human donor in a cohort sampled during active COVID-19. CDR3s leave out the opening cysteine and the closing phenylalanine or tryptophan. Fields, in order: J gene, clone size, V gene, D gene, CDR3 protein. The D gene is left open where the match is weak. The size of a clone is reported for some rows only, either as once, few or many, or as a class for expanded clones.

j_gene: TRBJ2-3
abundance: NA
v_gene: TRBV9
d_gene: TRBD2
CDR3aa: ASSVGASGRATDTQY

j_gene: TRBJ2-7
abundance: NA
v_gene: TRBV9
d_gene: TRBD2
CDR3aa: ASSVATSTGTSGSLSYEQY

j_gene: TRBJ1-1
abundance: once
v_gene: TRBV14
d_gene: NA
CDR3aa: ASSHRGKGTEAF

j_gene: TRBJ1-4
abundance: NA
v_gene: TRBV5-4
d_gene: NA
CDR3aa: ASSLDFGAGEEKLF

j_gene: TRBJ1-2
abundance: NA
v_gene: TRBV27
d_gene: TRBD1
CDR3aa: ASSSLGRGLGYT

j_gene: TRBJ2-3
abundance: NA
v_gene: TRBV28
d_gene: TRBD2
CDR3aa: ASSSRLAGATDTQY

j_gene: TRBJ2-7
abundance: NA
v_gene: TRBV29-1
d_gene: TRBD1
CDR3aa: SVAGGTGYYEQY

j_gene: TRBJ2-5
abundance: few
v_gene: TRBV10-3
d_gene: NA
CDR3aa: AISESRGSQETQY

j_gene: TRBJ2-3
abundance: NA
v_gene: TRBV18
d_gene: TRBD2
CDR3aa: ASSPRGLAGGTDTQY

j_gene: TRBJ1-2
abundance: NA
v_gene: TRBV7-2
d_gene: NA
CDR3aa: ASSPQGEGYGYT

j_gene: TRBJ2-1
abundance: NA
v_gene: TRBV6-4
d_gene: NA
CDR3aa: ASRQAPVLGNEQF

j_gene: TRBJ1-1
abundance: NA
v_gene: TRBV27
d_gene: NA
CDR3aa: ASSFSVNTEAF

j_gene: TRBJ1-2
abundance: NA
v_gene: TRBV29-1
d_gene: NA
CDR3aa: SVEDGGGTLLYGGYT

j_gene: TRBJ2-1
abundance: NA
v_gene: TRBV14
d_gene: TRBD1
CDR3aa: ASSQVGGQYNEQF

j_gene: TRBJ2-5
abundance: NA
v_gene: TRBV7-9
d_gene: NA
CDR3aa: ASSPQGETQY

j_gene: TRBJ1-1
abundance: NA
v_gene: TRBV29-1
d_gene: NA
CDR3aa: SVEGHLNTEAF

j_gene: TRBJ1-6
abundance: NA
v_gene: TRBV30
d_gene: NA
CDR3aa: AWSVPGNSPLH

j_gene: TRBJ1-2
abundance: NA
v_gene: TRBV28
d_gene: TRBD1
CDR3aa: ASSPIPGQRNYGYT

j_gene: TRBJ2-2
abundance: NA
v_gene: TRBV19
d_gene: NA
CDR3aa: ASRNAPGQTDGELF

j_gene: TRBJ2-5
abundance: NA
v_gene: TRBV29-1
d_gene: TRBD2
CDR3aa: SVGAGGVKTQY

j_gene: TRBJ1-5
abundance: NA
v_gene: TRBV9
d_gene: NA
CDR3aa: ASSVGGSYNQPQH

j_gene: TRBJ1-2
abundance: NA
v_gene: TRBV14
d_gene: TRBD1
CDR3aa: ASSQTGASNYGYT

j_gene: TRBJ2-2
abundance: once
v_gene: TRBV3-1/TRBV3-2
d_gene: TRBD2
CDR3aa: ASSPLAGDTGELF

j_gene: TRBJ2-6
abundance: NA
v_gene: TRBV6-5
d_gene: NA
CDR3aa: AIQGVNGANVLT

j_gene: TRBJ1-4
abundance: once
v_gene: TRBV5-4
d_gene: NA
CDR3aa: ASSSGSRNEKLF

j_gene: TRBJ2-7
abundance: NA
v_gene: TRBV5-1
d_gene: TRBD2
CDR3aa: ASSRMGGRSSYEQY

j_gene: TRBJ1-2
abundance: NA
v_gene: TRBV9
d_gene: NA
CDR3aa: ASTSRRGNYGYT

j_gene: TRBJ2-7
abundance: NA
v_gene: TRBV19
d_gene: TRBD2
CDR3aa: ASSTRTSGEQY

j_gene: TRBJ2-2
abundance: NA
v_gene: TRBV14
d_gene: NA
CDR3aa: ASSQGGRFRGELF

j_gene: TRBJ2-5
abundance: NA
v_gene: TRBV5-1
d_gene: NA
CDR3aa: ASSLAVEETQY

j_gene: TRBJ1-2
abundance: few
v_gene: TRBV5-1
d_gene: NA
CDR3aa: ASSPARGLGYT

j_gene: TRBJ1-1
abundance: NA
v_gene: TRBV30
d_gene: NA
CDR3aa: AWSRSKLMNTEAF

j_gene: TRBJ2-5
abundance: NA
v_gene: TRBV7-9
d_gene: TRBD2
CDR3aa: ASARDEGLAATRGETQY

j_gene: TRBJ2-3
abundance: NA
v_gene: TRBV10-2
d_gene: NA
CDR3aa: ASARGGGTSTDTQY

j_gene: TRBJ2-2
abundance: NA
v_gene: TRBV5-1
d_gene: TRBD2
CDR3aa: ASSFSGVDTGELF

j_gene: TRBJ2-1
abundance: NA
v_gene: TRBV27
d_gene: TRBD2
CDR3aa: ASSLWGGGPKNEQF

j_gene: TRBJ2-5
abundance: NA
v_gene: TRBV3-1/TRBV3-2
d_gene: NA
CDR3aa: ASSQEARETQY